One and the same sample provided the 22 T cell receptor beta chains below, sequenced in a study of beta chain features in type 1 diabetes. Isolated RNA was reverse transcribed in full, so expressed TCRB transcripts were sequenced. The data were produced by immunoSEQ multiplex PCR, yet TCRdb's version contains in-frame clones alone and is incomplete. The table records roughly 500,000 clones, approximately 31% of them present only once. Sequencing used naive CD4+ T cells from blood. These receptors all stem from a man younger than 30 in good health.

This chain connects TRBV7-2 to TRBJ2-3; D is ambiguous. The CDR3 is 14 residues long. V was clipped by 1 base and J by 2 bases, with 7 bases between them. Germline CDR1 is SGHTA and CDR2 is FQGNSA. CDR3 DNA sequence: TGTGCCAGCAGCTTAGGCCCTTACACAGATACGCAGTATTTT. Its translation is CASSLGPYTDTQYF.

This clone was found a few times. The chain couples TRBV28 to TRBJ2-1; D could derive from TRBD1 or TRBD2 (5 bases each). The CDR3 sequence is 15 residues long. Germline values: CDR1 MDHEN, CDR2 SYDVKM. V lost 4 bases and J lost 4, with 14 bases in between. CDR3 amino acids: CASSWGTDLYNEQFF. The CDR3, as DNA: TGTGCCAGCAGTTGGGGGACGGACCTTTACAATGAGCAGTTCTTC.

The rearrangement links TRBV19 to TRBJ2-1; TRBD2 agrees at 8 bases. Germline CDR1 reads LNHDA; CDR2 reads SQIVND (reference sequence). The CDR3 loop spans 14 amino acids. The V gene end was trimmed by 5 bases and the J gene end by 4 bases; junction bases not matched to a gene: 4. This CDR3 reads CASSPGTRYNEQFF. For the CDR3, the DNA is TGTGCCAGTAGTCCCGGGACTAGATACAATGAGCAGTTCTTC.

This clone was seen only a few times. J is TRBJ1-2 and V is TRBV29-1; possibly TRBD1 for D (5 bases). V was cut by 7 bases and J by 4 bases, with 19 bases left in between. The CDR3 loop spans 14 amino acids. Germline assignment: CDR1 SQVTM and CDR2 ANQGSEA. CDR3 sequence: CSDDRIGTVYGYTF. As DNA, the CDR3 is TGCAGCGACGACAGAATCGGGACGGTCTATGGCTACACCTTC.

This rearrangement joins TRBV5-6 to TRBJ2-1, with 14 positions matching TRBD2. The CDR3 has 18 amino acids. V dropped 4 bases and J dropped 6; count of bases not matched to a gene: 12. Germline-derived CDR1 and CDR2 are SGHDT and YYEEEE. CDR3 sequence: CASSATGTSGSWRNEQFF. DNA for the CDR3: TGTGCCAGCAGCGCGACCGGGACTAGCGGGAGTTGGCGCAATGAGCAGTTCTTC.

A few counts support this clone. The chain is built from TRBV9 and TRBJ2-3, with a weak D call TRBD1 (5 bases). The length of the CDR3 is 12 residues. V lost 3 bases and J 12 bases, leaving 14 bases between the germline ends. In germline, CDR1 is SGDLS, CDR2 YYNGEE. CDR3 nucleotides: TGTGCCAGCAGCGGGCAGACAGCCATCCAGTATTTT. It codes for CASSGQTAIQYF.

CDR3 DNA: TGTGCCAGCAGTCTCAGACTAGCAGCCAAAAACATTCAGTACTTC. Translating it yields CASSLRLAAKNIQYF. The chain joins TRBV27 to TRBJ2-4; 7 bases fit TRBD2. V was clipped by 5 bases and J by 0 bases; unmatched bases: 4. Per the germline V gene, CDR1 is MNHEY and CDR2 is SMNVEV (reference sequence). This CDR3 has 15 amino acids.

This clone was seen a handful of times. The genes are TRBV27 and TRBJ2-5; TRBD1 matches at 7 bases. V trimming: 6 bases; J trimming: 4 bases; junction bases outside the gene matches: 8. Germline V gene lookup returns CDR1 MNHEY and CDR2 SMNVEV (reference sequence). The CDR3 is 14 amino acids. The CDR3 sequence is CASSRQGGGETQYF. CDR3 bases: TGTGCCAGCAGCCGACAGGGCGGTGGAGAGACCCAGTACTTC.

The chain is built from TRBV29-1 and TRBJ2-1, with no clear D. This CDR3 spans 14 amino acids. CDR1 and CDR2 from the germline V gene are SQVTM and ANQGSEA. V was cut by 2 bases and J by 4 bases, with 12 bases left in between. This CDR3 reads CSVEIPPLYNEQFF. Written as DNA, the CDR3 is TGCAGCGTTGAAATCCCCCCCCTTTACAATGAGCAGTTCTTC.

The chain recombines TRBV6-5 with TRBJ2-5; tentative D call: TRBD2 (5 bases). CDR1 and CDR2 (germline): MNHEY, SVGAGI. The CDR3 contains 15 residues. Trimming stripped 7 bases from V and 6 bases from J, with 21 bases between. The CDR3 nucleotides read TGTGCCAGCACCCAACGGCTAGCCGGGCGGCAGACCCAGTACTTC. It translates to CASTQRLAGRQTQYF.

In its sample, this clone was seen a few times. The genes are TRBV15 and TRBJ2-2; TRBD2 matches 9 bases. Trimming removed 5 bases from V and 4 bases from J; junction bases left unmatched: 8. Germline V gene data show CDR1 as LNHNV and CDR2 as YYDKDF (reference sequence). This CDR3 comprises 16 residues. The CDR3 bases are TGTGCCACCAGCGCAGGGACTAGCTGGGGCACCGGGGAGCTGTTTTTT. It codes for CATSAGTSWGTGELFF.

This clone turned up a few times. The chain is built from TRBV10-3 and TRBJ2-1; maybe TRBD2 (5 bases). The CDR3 is made up of 15 amino acids. Germline V CDR1 and CDR2: ENHRY, SYGVKD. The V and J ends lost 2 bases and 0 bases respectively, with 8 bases between them. As DNA, the CDR3 is TGTGCCATCAGTGAGGGGAGCGGCTCCTACAATGAGCAGTTCTTC. Translating it yields CAISEGSGSYNEQFF.

The chain is built from TRBV10-3 and TRBJ2-1, with 8 bases aligning to TRBD2. V gave up 8 bases and J gave up 5 bases; unmatched junction bases: 5. Germline V gives CDR1 ENHRY, CDR2 SYGVKD. This CDR3 comprises 13 residues. Here the CDR3 reads CAIQGLVNNEQFF. Written as DNA, the CDR3 is TGTGCCATCCAGGGACTAGTGAACAATGAGCAGTTCTTC.

This clone has more than one count but fewer than ten. This sequence joins TRBV9 and TRBJ2-7; D is unresolved. The germline V gene encodes CDR1 SGDLS and CDR2 YYNGEE. Trimming took 1 base from V and 5 from J, leaving 10 bases between them. This CDR3 has 13 amino acids. This CDR3 reads CASSVSALNEQYF. The CDR3 nucleotides read TGTGCCAGCAGCGTATCGGCTCTCAACGAGCAGTACTTC.

V is TRBV18 and J is TRBJ2-7; TRBD1 or TRBD2 may be the D gene (5 bases each). The CDR3 is made up of 15 amino acids. V was shortened by 3 bases and J by 0 bases, with 12 bases between the two germline ends. Germline V lookup: CDR1 KGHSH, CDR2 LQKENI. The CDR3 region has the DNA TGTGCCAGCTCACCCAATCCAGGGAGCTCCTACGAGCAGTACTTC. Its translation is CASSPNPGSSYEQYF.

This sequence joins TRBV30 and TRBJ2-2, with D possibly being TRBD1 or TRBD2 (5 bases each). V was cut by 3 bases and J by 4 bases, with 15 bases left in between. Germline loops: CDR1 GTSNPN, CDR2 SVGIG (reference sequence). CDR3 length: 15 amino acids. CDR3 sequence: CAWRPRGLGTGELFF. The DNA of the CDR3 is TGTGCCTGGAGACCCCGGGGCCTAGGCACCGGGGAGCTGTTTTTT.

This clone was picked up a small number of times. The rearrangement uses TRBV9 and TRBJ2-3; no clear D. The germline V gene encodes CDR1 SGDLS and CDR2 YYNGEE. This CDR3 region has 12 residues. V was clipped by 4 bases and J by 0 bases, with 3 bases between them. The CDR3 nucleotides are TGTGCCAGCAGCTTTAGCACAGATACGCAGTATTTT. Translated: CASSFSTDTQYF.

This clone occurred a few times. CDR3 bases: TGTGCCTGGACCCCGGGACAGGGGAACACCGGGGAGCTGTTTTTT. Protein product: CAWTPGQGNTGELFF. V is TRBV30 and J is TRBJ2-2, with TRBD1 matching 9 bases. Germline values: CDR1 GTSNPN, CDR2 SVGIG (reference sequence). Trimming cost V 4 bases and J 1 base; bases outside gene matches: 4. CDR3 length: 15 residues.

This clone was picked up a small number of times. J is TRBJ2-1 and V is TRBV9, with a possible D match to TRBD1 (5 bases). The CDR3 runs to 15 residues. V was trimmed by 0 bases and J by 2 bases, leaving 9 bases between them. Germline V lookup: CDR1 SGDLS, CDR2 YYNGEE. The CDR3 loop is CASSVDARAYNEQFF. CDR3 nucleotide sequence: TGTGCCAGCAGCGTAGATGCCAGGGCCTACAATGAGCAGTTCTTC.

This clone came up a few times. The chain joins TRBV15 to TRBJ2-1, with D tentatively TRBD1 (6 bases). The V end was cut by 0 bases, the J end by 9 bases, with 15 bases between. In germline, CDR1 is LNHNV, CDR2 YYDKDF (reference sequence). The CDR3 is 15 residues long. CDR3 coding DNA: TGTGCCACCAGCAGAGATCGCGTTGAAGGGGGTGAGCAGTTCTTC. This sequence encodes CATSRDRVEGGEQFF.

In its sample, this clone was seen a few times. The chain uses TRBV9 and TRBJ2-3, with TRBD2 identical over 12 bases. CDR1 and CDR2 from the germline V gene are SGDLS and YYNGEE. The CDR3 sequence is 16 residues long. Losses at the gene ends were 3 bases for V and 3 bases for J; bases not matched to a gene: 5. The CDR3 sequence: CASSALTSGRTDTQYF. CDR3 sequence (DNA): TGTGCCAGCAGCGCGCTGACTAGCGGGAGAACAGATACGCAGTATTTT.

The chain is built from TRBV30 and TRBJ2-3; 7 nucleotides align to TRBD2. Trimming removed 4 bases from V and 0 bases from J; junction bases left unmatched: 7. This CDR3 has 15 residues. Germline loops: CDR1 GTSNPN, CDR2 SVGIG (reference sequence). Written as DNA, the CDR3 is TGTGCCTGGATATTGTCTAGCGGAAGCACAGATACGCAGTATTTT. This translates into CAWILSSGSTDTQYF.